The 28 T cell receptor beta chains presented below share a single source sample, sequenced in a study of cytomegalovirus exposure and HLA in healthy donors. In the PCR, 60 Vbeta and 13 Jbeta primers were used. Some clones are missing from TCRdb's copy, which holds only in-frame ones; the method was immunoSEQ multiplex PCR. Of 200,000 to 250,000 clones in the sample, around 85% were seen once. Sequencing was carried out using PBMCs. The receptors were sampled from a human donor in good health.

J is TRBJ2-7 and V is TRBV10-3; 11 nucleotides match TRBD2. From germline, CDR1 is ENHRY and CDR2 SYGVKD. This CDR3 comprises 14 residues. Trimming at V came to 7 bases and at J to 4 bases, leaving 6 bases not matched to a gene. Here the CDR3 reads CAIKLAGASYEQYF. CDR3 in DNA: TGTGCCATCAAACTAGCGGGAGCTTCGTACGAGCAGTACTTC.

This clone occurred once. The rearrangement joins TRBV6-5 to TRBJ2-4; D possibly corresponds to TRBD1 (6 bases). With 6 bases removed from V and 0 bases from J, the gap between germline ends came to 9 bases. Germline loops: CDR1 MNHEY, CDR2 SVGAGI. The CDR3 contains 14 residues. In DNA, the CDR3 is TGTGCCAGCAGGGGGGCGGGAGCCAAAAACATTCAGTACTTC. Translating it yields CASRGAGAKNIQYF.

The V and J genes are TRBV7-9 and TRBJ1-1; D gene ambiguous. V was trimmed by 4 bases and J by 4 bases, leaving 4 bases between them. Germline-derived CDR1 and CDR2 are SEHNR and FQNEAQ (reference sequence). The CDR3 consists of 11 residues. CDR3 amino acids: CASSSGTEAFF. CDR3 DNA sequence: TGTGCCAGCAGCTCGGGCACTGAAGCTTTCTTT.

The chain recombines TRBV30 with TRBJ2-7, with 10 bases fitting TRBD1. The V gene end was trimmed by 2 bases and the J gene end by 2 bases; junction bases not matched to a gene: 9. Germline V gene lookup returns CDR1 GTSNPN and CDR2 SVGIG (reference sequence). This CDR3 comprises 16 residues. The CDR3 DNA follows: TGTGCCTGGAGTCCTCGGACAGGGGGTATAGCCTACGAGCAGTACTTC. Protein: CAWSPRTGGIAYEQYF.

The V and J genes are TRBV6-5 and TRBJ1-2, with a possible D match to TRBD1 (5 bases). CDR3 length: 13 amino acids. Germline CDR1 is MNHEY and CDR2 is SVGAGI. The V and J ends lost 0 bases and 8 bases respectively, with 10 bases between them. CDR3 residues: CASSYSRVGGYTF. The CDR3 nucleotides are TGTGCCAGCAGTTACTCCAGGGTGGGCGGCTACACCTTC.

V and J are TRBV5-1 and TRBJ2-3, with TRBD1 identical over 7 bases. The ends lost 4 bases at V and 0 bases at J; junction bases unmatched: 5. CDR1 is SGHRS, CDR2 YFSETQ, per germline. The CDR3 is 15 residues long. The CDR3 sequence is CASSPTGPSTDTQYF. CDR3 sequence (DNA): TGCGCCAGCAGCCCGACAGGGCCTAGCACAGATACGCAGTATTTT. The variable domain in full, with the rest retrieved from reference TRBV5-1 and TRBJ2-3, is KAGVTQTPRYLIKTRGQQVTLSCSPISGHRSVSWYQQTPGQGLQFLFEYFSETQRNKGNFPGRFSGRQFSNSRSEMNVSTLELGDSALYLCASSPTGPSTDTQYFGPGTRLTVL.

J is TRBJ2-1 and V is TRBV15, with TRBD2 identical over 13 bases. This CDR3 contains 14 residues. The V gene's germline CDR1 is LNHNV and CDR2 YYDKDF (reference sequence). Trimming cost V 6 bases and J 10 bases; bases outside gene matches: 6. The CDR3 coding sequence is TGTGCCACCAGACGGACTAGCGGGGGAGGGGAGCAGTTCTTC. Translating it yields CATRRTSGGGEQFF.

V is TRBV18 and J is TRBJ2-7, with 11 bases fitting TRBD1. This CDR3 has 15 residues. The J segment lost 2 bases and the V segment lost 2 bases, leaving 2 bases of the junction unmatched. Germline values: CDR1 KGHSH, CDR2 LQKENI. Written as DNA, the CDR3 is TGTGCCAGCTCACCAGGACAGGGGGCAACCTACGAGCAGTACTTC. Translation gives CASSPGQGATYEQYF.

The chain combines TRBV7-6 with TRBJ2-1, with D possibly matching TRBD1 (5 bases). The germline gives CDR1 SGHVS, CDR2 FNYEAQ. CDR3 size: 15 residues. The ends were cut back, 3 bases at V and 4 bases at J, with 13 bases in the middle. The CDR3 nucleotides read TGTGCCAGCAGCTTCGGACACTTGATATACAATGAGCAGTTCTTC. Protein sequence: CASSFGHLIYNEQFF. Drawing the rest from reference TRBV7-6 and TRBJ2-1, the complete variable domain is GAGVSQSPRYKVTKRGQDVALRCDPISGHVSLYWYRQALGQGPEFLTYFNYEAQQDKSGLPNDRFSAERPEGSISTLTIQRTEQRDSAMYRCASSFGHLIYNEQFFGPGTRLTVL.

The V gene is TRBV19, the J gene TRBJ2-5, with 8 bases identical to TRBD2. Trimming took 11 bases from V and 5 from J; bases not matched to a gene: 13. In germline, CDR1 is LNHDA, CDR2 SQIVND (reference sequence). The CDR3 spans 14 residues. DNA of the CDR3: TGTGCCTCAGCGGGAGATATTCCCGGGGAGACCCAGTACTTC. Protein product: CASAGDIPGETQYF.

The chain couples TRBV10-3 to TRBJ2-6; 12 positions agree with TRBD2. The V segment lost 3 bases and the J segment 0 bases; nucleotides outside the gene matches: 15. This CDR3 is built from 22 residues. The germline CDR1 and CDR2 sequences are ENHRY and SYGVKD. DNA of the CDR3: TGTGCCATCAGTGACCCACCCTACTCGACTAGCGGGAGTTCCTCTGGGGCCAACGTCCTGACTTTC. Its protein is CAISDPPYSTSGSSSGANVLTF.

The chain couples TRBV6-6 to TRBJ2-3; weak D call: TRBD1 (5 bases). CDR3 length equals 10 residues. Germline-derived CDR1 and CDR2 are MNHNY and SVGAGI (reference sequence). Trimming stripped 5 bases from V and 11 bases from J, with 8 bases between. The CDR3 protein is CASSKGEQYF. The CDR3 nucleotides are TGTGCCAGCAGTAAAGGGGAGCAGTATTTT.

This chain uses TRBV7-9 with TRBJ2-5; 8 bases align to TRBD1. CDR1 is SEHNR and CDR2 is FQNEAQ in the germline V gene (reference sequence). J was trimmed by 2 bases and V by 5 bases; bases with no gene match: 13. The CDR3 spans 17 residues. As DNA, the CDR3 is TGTGCCAGCAGCATACGACAGGGGTCAGGGGTTCAAGAGACCCAGTACTTC. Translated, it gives CASSIRQGSGVQETQYF.

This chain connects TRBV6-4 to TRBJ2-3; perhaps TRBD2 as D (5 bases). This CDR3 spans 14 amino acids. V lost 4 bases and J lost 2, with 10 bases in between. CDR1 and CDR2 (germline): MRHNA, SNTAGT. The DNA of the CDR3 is TGTGCCAGCAGTGCTAGCCTCCTCACAGATACGCAGTATTTT. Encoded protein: CASSASLLTDTQYF.

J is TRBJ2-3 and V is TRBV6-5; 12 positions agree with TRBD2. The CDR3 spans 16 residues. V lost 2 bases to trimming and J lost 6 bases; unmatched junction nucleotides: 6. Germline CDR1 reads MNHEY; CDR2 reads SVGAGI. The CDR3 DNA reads TGTGCCAGCAGTTACCGACTAGCGGGGGATTCGGATACGCAGTATTTT. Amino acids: CASSYRLAGDSDTQYF.

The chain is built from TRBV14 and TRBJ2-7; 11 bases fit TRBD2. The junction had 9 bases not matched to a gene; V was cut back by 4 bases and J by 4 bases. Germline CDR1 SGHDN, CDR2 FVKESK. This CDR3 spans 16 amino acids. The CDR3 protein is CASSPIPGLAVYEQYF. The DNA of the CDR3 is TGTGCCAGCAGCCCGATACCGGGACTAGCGGTATACGAGCAGTACTTC.

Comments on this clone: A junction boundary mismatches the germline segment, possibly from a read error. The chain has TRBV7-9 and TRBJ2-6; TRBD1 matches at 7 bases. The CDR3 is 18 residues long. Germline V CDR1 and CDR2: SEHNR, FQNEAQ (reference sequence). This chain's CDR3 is CSSRIAGQANSGANVLTF. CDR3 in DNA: TGTTCCAGCAGGATCGCCGGACAGGCCAACTCTGGGGCCAACGTCCTGACTTTC.

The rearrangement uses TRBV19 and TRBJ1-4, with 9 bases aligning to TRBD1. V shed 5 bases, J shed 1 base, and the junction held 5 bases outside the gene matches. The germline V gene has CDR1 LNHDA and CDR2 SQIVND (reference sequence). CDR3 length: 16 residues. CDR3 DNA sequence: TGTGCCAGTAGTGTACAGGGGGCGGGAACTAATGAAAAACTGTTTTTT. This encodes CASSVQGAGTNEKLFF.

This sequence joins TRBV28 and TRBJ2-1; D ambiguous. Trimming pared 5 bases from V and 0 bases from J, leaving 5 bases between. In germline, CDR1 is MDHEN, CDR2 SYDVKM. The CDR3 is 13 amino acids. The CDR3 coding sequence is TGTGCCAGCAGTAAGAGCTCCTACAATGAGCAGTTCTTC. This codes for CASSKSSYNEQFF.

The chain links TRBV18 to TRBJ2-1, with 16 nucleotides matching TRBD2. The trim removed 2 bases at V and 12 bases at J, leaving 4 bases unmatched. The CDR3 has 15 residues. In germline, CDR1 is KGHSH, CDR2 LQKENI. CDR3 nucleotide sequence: TGTGCCAGCTCACCAGGGACTAGCGGGAGGGCCGGGCAGTTCTTC. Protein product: CASSPGTSGRAGQFF.

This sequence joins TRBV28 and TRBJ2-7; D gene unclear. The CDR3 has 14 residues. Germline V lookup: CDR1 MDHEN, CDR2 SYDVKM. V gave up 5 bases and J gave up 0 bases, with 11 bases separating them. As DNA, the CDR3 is TGTGCCAGCAGTGTGACAACCAGCTCCTACGAGCAGTACTTC. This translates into CASSVTTSSYEQYF.

As DNA, the CDR3 is TGTGCCAGCAGCCCACTAGCGGGAGATAAGACAGATACGCAGTATTTT. Translated: CASSPLAGDKTDTQYF. The rearrangement uses TRBV7-9 and TRBJ2-3; 11 bases align to TRBD2. CDR3 length equals 16 residues. CDR1 and CDR2 (germline): SEHNR, FQNEAQ (reference sequence). Trimming removed 5 bases from V and 3 bases from J; junction bases left unmatched: 7.

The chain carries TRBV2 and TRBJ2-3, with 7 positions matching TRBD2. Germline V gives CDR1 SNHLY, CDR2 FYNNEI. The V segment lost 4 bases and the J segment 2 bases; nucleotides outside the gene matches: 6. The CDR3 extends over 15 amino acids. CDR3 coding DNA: TGTGCCAGCAGTGGGGCGGGAGTCTACACAGATACGCAGTATTTT. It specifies CASSGAGVYTDTQYF.

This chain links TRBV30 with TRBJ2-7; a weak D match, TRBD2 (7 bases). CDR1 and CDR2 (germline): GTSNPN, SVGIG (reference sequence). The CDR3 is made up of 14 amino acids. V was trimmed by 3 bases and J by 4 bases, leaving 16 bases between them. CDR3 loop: CAWRGGGVLYEQYF. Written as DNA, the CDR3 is TGTGCCTGGAGGGGAGGGGGGGTCCTGTACGAGCAGTACTTC.

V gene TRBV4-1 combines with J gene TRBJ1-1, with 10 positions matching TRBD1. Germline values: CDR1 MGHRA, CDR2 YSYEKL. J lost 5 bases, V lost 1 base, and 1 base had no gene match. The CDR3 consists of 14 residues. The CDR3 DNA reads TGCGCCAGCAGCCAAGCGGGACAGGGGACTGAAGCTTTCTTT. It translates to CASSQAGQGTEAFF.

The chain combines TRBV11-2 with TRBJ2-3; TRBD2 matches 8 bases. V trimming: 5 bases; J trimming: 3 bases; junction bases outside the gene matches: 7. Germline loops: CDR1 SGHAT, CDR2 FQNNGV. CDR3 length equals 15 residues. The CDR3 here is CASSPGTSGTDTQYF. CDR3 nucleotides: TGTGCCAGCAGCCCCGGGACTAGTGGGACAGATACGCAGTATTTT.

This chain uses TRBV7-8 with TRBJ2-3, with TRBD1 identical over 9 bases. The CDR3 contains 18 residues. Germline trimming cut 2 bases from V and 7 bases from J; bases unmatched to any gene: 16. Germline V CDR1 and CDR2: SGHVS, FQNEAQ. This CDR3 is CASSLLYGPGTGSYTQYF. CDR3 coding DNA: TGTGCCAGCAGCTTATTGTATGGCCCCGGGACAGGGTCATATACGCAGTATTTT.

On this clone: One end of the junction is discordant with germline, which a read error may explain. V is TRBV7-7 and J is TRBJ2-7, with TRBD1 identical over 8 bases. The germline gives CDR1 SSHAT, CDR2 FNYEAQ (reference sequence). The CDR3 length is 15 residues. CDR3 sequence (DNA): TGTGCTAGCAGCCTATTCGGACAGGGCCCCTACGAGCAGTACTTC. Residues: CASSLFGQGPYEQYF.